A single sample gave rise to the 25 T cell receptor beta chains below, sequenced in a study of CD4 T cells in relation to SARS-CoV-2 and coronaviruses. The unexposed donors gave CD4+ T cells in about 2010-2019, prior to COVID-19. Assay used: immunoSEQ multiplex PCR; TCRdb lists only in-frame clones, some missing. Of roughly 60,000 clones listed, roughly 93% are singletons. Material: naive CD4+ T cells from PBMCs. Specified subset: naive CD4+ T cells isolated by negative enrichment. The receptors shown here come from a human donor in good health.

The chain combines TRBV7-3 with TRBJ2-1, with 15 bases matching TRBD2. Trimming took 4 bases from V and 7 from J; bases not matched to a gene: 5. The CDR3 length is 16 residues. Germline lookup yields CDR1 SGHTA and CDR2 FQGTGA. The CDR3 region has the DNA TGTGCCAGCAGCTCGCGGACTAGCGGGAGGGTAAATGAGCAGTTCTTC. Translation: CASSSRTSGRVNEQFF.

In this sample, this clone turned up a few times. The CDR3 region has the DNA TGTGCCAGCACCGCCGGGGGACGACAAGCTTTCTTT. Protein: CASTAGGRQAFF. This rearrangement joins TRBV3-1 (or the pseudogene TRBV3-2) to TRBJ1-1; weak D call: TRBD1 (5 bases). The germline V gene has CDR1 LGHDT and CDR2 YNNKEL (reference sequence). CDR3 length: 12 residues. Trimming shortened V by 7 bases and J by 9 bases, and 15 bases separated the two germline ends.

The chain has TRBV3-1 (or the pseudogene TRBV3-2) and TRBJ2-5; possibly TRBD1 for D (5 bases). The CDR3 loop spans 16 amino acids. Deletions cut 1 base from V and 4 bases from J, with 16 bases between. Germline loops: CDR1 LGHDT, CDR2 YNNKEL (reference sequence). The CDR3 protein is CASSQGRTQASETQYF. The CDR3 DNA reads as TGTGCCAGCAGCCAAGGAAGAACACAGGCCTCAGAGACCCAGTACTTC.

The V gene is TRBV9, the J gene TRBJ2-1; D is perhaps TRBD2 (6 bases). This CDR3 has 15 amino acids. Trimming took 0 bases from V and 3 from J, leaving 10 bases between them. Germline V gene lookup returns CDR1 SGDLS and CDR2 YYNGEE. The CDR3 is CASSVEAGRYNEQFF. The CDR3 coding sequence is TGTGCCAGCAGCGTAGAGGCGGGACGCTACAATGAGCAGTTCTTC.

The chain recombines TRBV4-1 with TRBJ2-1, with TRBD2 matching 8 bases. Germline V gene lookup returns CDR1 MGHRA and CDR2 YSYEKL. The CDR3 covers 14 residues. Trimming removed 8 bases from V and 4 bases from J; junction bases left unmatched: 7. CDR3 sequence: CASYAGGRYNEQFF. CDR3 coding DNA: TGCGCCAGCTATGCGGGGGGAAGATACAATGAGCAGTTCTTC.

The V and J genes are TRBV5-1 and TRBJ2-1, with 8 bases identical to TRBD1. Germline V CDR1 and CDR2: SGHRS, YFSETQ. CDR3 length: 22 residues. V was pared by 3 bases and J by 3 bases, with 26 bases of the junction left unmatched. The CDR3 loop reads CASSSNRRTGIMRQRDYNEQFF. The CDR3 DNA sequence: TGCGCCAGCAGCTCCAACCGACGGACAGGGATTATGCGCCAGCGCGACTACAATGAGCAGTTCTTC.

This chain's CDR3 is CAISEVQGVYEQYF. The CDR3 DNA follows: TGTGCCATCAGTGAGGTACAGGGGGTCTACGAGCAGTACTTC. The V and J genes are TRBV10-3 and TRBJ2-7; 8 bases match TRBD1. V was clipped by 2 bases and J by 3 bases; unmatched bases: 3. Germline lookup yields CDR1 ENHRY and CDR2 SYGVKD. This CDR3 has 14 amino acids.

This rearrangement joins TRBV15 to TRBJ2-2, with D possibly TRBD1 on 6 matching bases. The CDR3 is 14 amino acids. Per germline, CDR1 LNHNV and CDR2 YYDKDF (reference sequence). Trimming stripped 3 bases from V and 7 bases from J, with 12 bases between. CDR3 nucleotides: TGTGCCACCAGCAGGGAAAGGGGGTTCGGGGAGCTGTTTTTT. Protein sequence: CATSRERGFGELFF. Combining the CDR3 with reference TRBV15 and TRBJ2-2 gives the whole variable domain DAMVIQNPRYQVTQFGKPVTLSCSQTLNHNVMYWYQQKSSQAPKLLFHYYDKDFNNEADTPDNFQSRRPNTSFCFLDIRSPGLGDTAMYLCATSRERGFGELFFGEGSRLTVL.

This clone was observed a single time. This chain joins TRBV6-5 and TRBJ1-1, with a possible D match to TRBD1 (6 bases). Trimming cost V 5 bases and J 0 bases, with 10 bases left between them. The CDR3 has 14 amino acids. Germline CDR1 reads MNHEY; CDR2 reads SVGAGI. The chain's CDR3 is CASSPGTLNTEAFF. The CDR3 DNA is TGTGCCAGCAGTCCCGGGACACTGAACACTGAAGCTTTCTTT.

The V and J genes are TRBV24-1 and TRBJ2-6; no reliable D call. The CDR3 consists of 14 residues. Germline CDR1 reads KGHDR; CDR2 reads SFDVKD. Trimming left V 6 bases short and J 0 bases short, with 5 bases between. The CDR3 DNA sequence: TGTGCCACCAGTTCTCGCTCTGGGGCCAACGTCCTGACTTTC. Protein sequence: CATSSRSGANVLTF.

The chain is built from TRBV5-1 and TRBJ1-1; D not resolved. Trimming left V 2 bases short and J 5 bases short, with 10 bases between. Germline V gives CDR1 SGHRS, CDR2 YFSETQ. The CDR3 consists of 13 residues. The CDR3 loop is CASSLGYGTEAFF. The DNA of the CDR3 is TGCGCCAGCAGCTTAGGGTACGGGACTGAAGCTTTCTTT.

J is TRBJ1-6 and V is TRBV19, with D hard to call. V lost 5 bases and J 2 bases, leaving 10 bases between the germline ends. Germline V lookup: CDR1 LNHDA, CDR2 SQIVND (reference sequence). This CDR3 comprises 15 residues. In nucleotides, the CDR3 is TGTGCCAGTAGTCCGCTTGGGCCCTATAATTCACCCCTCCACTTT. This encodes CASSPLGPYNSPLHF.

CDR3 amino acids: CATSRGQGRTLAGGYTDTQYF. The CDR3 nucleotides are TGTGCCACCAGCAGAGGACAGGGGCGTACGCTAGCGGGAGGGTACACAGATACGCAGTATTTT. The chain is built from TRBV15 and TRBJ2-3, with 12 positions matching TRBD2. The CDR3 has 21 amino acids. Germline V gene sequence: CDR1 LNHNV, CDR2 YYDKDF (reference sequence). V shed 1 base, J shed 2 bases, and the junction held 16 bases outside the gene matches. The entire variable domain, with the rest obtained from reference TRBV15 and TRBJ2-3, is as follows: DAMVIQNPRYQVTQFGKPVTLSCSQTLNHNVMYWYQQKSSQAPKLLFHYYDKDFNNEADTPDNFQSRRPNTSFCFLDIRSPGLGDTAMYLCATSRGQGRTLAGGYTDTQYFGPGTRLTVL.

This sequence joins TRBV23-1 and TRBJ1-1, with 7 bases lining up with TRBD1. TRBV23-1 is annotated as an ORF whose role is uncertain. J gave up 4 bases and V 11 bases, and 28 bases lay outside the gene matches. This CDR3 region has 19 residues. CDR3 nucleotide sequence: TGCGCCTCATCAACTTTGGATACAGGGGAGACGTTAGCCTGCACTGAAGCTTTCTTT. Protein: CASSTLDTGETLACTEAFF.

V usage is TRBV6-1 and J usage is TRBJ2-7, with TRBD2 matching 10 bases. After removal of 1 base from V and 4 bases from J, the junction contained 7 bases not matched to a gene. The CDR3 is 16 residues long. Germline V gene sequence: CDR1 MNHNS, CDR2 SASEGT. The CDR3 DNA sequence: TGTGCCAGCAGTGAAGGGGCTAGCGGGAGATTGTACGAGCAGTACTTC. This gives the protein CASSEGASGRLYEQYF.

The gene calls are TRBV27 and TRBJ2-1; D possibly corresponds to TRBD2 (6 bases). V was trimmed by 5 bases and J by 6 bases, leaving 20 bases between them. CDR3 length: 16 amino acids. The germline CDR1 and CDR2 sequences are MNHEY and SMNVEV (reference sequence). The CDR3 nucleotides are TGTGCCAGCAGTCCGCAGGGACTGGTTGGGGCCAATGAGCAGTTCTTC. Its protein product is CASSPQGLVGANEQFF.

Turning to this clone: The sample holds other DNA sequences that translate to the same CDR3. The chain recombines TRBV5-4 with TRBJ2-7, with a tentative D call TRBD2 (5 bases). V was shortened by 1 base and J by 0 bases, with 8 bases between the two germline ends. This CDR3 comprises 14 residues. Germline CDR1 is SGHNT and CDR2 is YYREEE (reference sequence). DNA of the CDR3: TGTGCCAGCAGCTTGAGTGGAGGCTCCTACGAGCAGTACTTC. Amino acids: CASSLSGGSYEQYF.

This clone showed up just once. The chain carries TRBV28 and TRBJ1-5, with TRBD1 matching over 7 bases. Germline CDR1 MDHEN, CDR2 SYDVKM. V was pared by 5 bases and J by 2 bases, with 6 bases of the junction left unmatched. This CDR3 is 15 amino acids long. The CDR3 region is CASSIDRVGNQPQHF. CDR3 in DNA: TGTGCCAGCAGTATCGACAGGGTTGGCAATCAGCCCCAGCATTTT. Using reference TRBV28 and TRBJ1-5 for the parts outside the CDR3, the full variable domain is DVKVTQSSRYLVKRTGEKVFLECVQDMDHENMFWYRQDPGLGLRLIYFSYDVKMKEKGDIPEGYSVSREKKERFSLILESASTNQTSMYLCASSIDRVGNQPQHFGDGTRLSIL.

The chain couples TRBV11-3 to TRBJ2-1; D perhaps matches TRBD1 (6 bases). The CDR3 has 12 residues. Trimming took 5 bases from V and 9 from J, leaving 11 bases between them. Germline V gene data show CDR1 as SGHNT and CDR2 as YENEEA. The CDR3 sequence is CASSKGGFEQFF. The CDR3 DNA follows: TGTGCCAGCAGCAAAGGGGGTTTTGAGCAGTTCTTC.

The J gene is TRBJ1-1, the V gene TRBV30, with 8 bases matching TRBD1. Germline CDR1 reads GTSNPN; CDR2 reads SVGIG (reference sequence). The V segment lost 3 bases and the J segment 1 base; nucleotides outside the gene matches: 4. The CDR3 runs to 14 residues. The CDR3 region has the DNA TGTGCCTGGAGCAAAGACAGGGGGAACACTGAAGCTTTCTTT. Protein sequence: CAWSKDRGNTEAFF.

This chain joins TRBV19 and TRBJ1-1, with 8 bases fitting TRBD1. Trimming at V came to 4 bases and at J to 0 bases, leaving 7 bases not matched to a gene. The germline CDR1 and CDR2 sequences are LNHDA and SQIVND (reference sequence). The CDR3 covers 16 residues. CDR3 amino acids: CASSTRQGTMNTEAFF. CDR3 coding DNA: TGTGCCAGTAGTACCCGACAGGGGACTATGAACACTGAAGCTTTCTTT.

CDR3 DNA: TGTGCCAGCAGAGCACAGGGTAATGCGGATCAGCCCCAGCATTTT. It is translated as CASRAQGNADQPQHF. The chain recombines TRBV6-4 with TRBJ1-5; D may be TRBD1 (6 bases). This CDR3 is 15 amino acids long. V was clipped by 6 bases and J by 5 bases, with 17 bases between them. In germline, CDR1 is MRHNA, CDR2 SNTAGT.

This chain links TRBV18 with TRBJ2-7, with D perhaps TRBD2 (6 bases). The V gene lost 4 bases and the J gene lost 2 bases, with 9 bases spanning the gap. CDR1 is KGHSH and CDR2 is LQKENI in the germline V gene. The CDR3 totals 13 residues. DNA for the CDR3: TGTGCCAGCTCACTAGCGGAACCCTACGAGCAGTACTTC. This gives the protein CASSLAEPYEQYF.

The chain carries TRBV28 and TRBJ2-2; D assignment may be TRBD1 or TRBD2 (7 bases each). V lost 10 bases and J 2 bases, leaving 20 bases between the germline ends. This CDR3 contains 16 residues. Germline V CDR1 and CDR2: MDHEN, SYDVKM. The CDR3 DNA follows: TGTGCCACCCATAGGGGGGGGACAGCAAACACCGGGGAGCTGTTTTTT. It translates to CATHRGGTANTGELFF.

This chain connects TRBV12-3 or TRBV12-4 to TRBJ1-4; D might be TRBD1 (6 bases). Trimming cost V 7 bases and J 13 bases, with 13 bases left between them. This CDR3 is 11 amino acids long. The CDR3: CASTAGAGLFF. The CDR3 bases are TGTGCCAGCACTGCAGGGGCAGGACTGTTTTTT.